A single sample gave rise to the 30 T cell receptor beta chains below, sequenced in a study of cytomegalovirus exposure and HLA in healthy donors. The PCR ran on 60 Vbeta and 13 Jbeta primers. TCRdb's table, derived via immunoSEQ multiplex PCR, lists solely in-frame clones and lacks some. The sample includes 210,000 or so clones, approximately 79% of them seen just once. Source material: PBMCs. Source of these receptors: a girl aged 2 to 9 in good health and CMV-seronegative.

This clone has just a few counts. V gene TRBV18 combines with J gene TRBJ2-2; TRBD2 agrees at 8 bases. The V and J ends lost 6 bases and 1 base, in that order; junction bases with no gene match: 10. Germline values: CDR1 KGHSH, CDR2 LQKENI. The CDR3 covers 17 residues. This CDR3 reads CASSITPLAGNTGELFF. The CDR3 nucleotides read TGTGCCAGCTCGATCACCCCTCTAGCGGGGAACACCGGGGAGCTGTTTTTT. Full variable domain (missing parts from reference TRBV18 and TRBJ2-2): NAGVMQNPRHLVRRRGQEARLRCSPMKGHSHVYWYRQLPEEGLKFMVYLQKENIIDESGMPKERFSAEFPKEGPSILRIQQVVRGDSAAYFCASSITPLAGNTGELFFGEGSRLTVL.

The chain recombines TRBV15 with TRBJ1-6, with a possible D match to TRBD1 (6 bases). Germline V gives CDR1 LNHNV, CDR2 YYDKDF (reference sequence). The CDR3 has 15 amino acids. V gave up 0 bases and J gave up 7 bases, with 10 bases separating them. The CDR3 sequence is CATSRDGQGNSPLHF. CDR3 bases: TGTGCCACCAGCAGAGATGGGCAGGGGAATTCACCCCTCCACTTT. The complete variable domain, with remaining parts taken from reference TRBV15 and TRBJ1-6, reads DAMVIQNPRYQVTQFGKPVTLSCSQTLNHNVMYWYQQKSSQAPKLLFHYYDKDFNNEADTPDNFQSRRPNTSFCFLDIRSPGLGDTAMYLCATSRDGQGNSPLHFGNGTRLTVT.

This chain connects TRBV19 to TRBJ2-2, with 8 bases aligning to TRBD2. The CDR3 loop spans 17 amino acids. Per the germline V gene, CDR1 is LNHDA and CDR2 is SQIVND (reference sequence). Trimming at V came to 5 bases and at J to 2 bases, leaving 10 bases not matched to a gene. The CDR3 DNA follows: TGTGCCAGTAGTCGGCTGAGCGGGAGCGATAACACCGGGGAGCTGTTTTTT. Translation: CASSRLSGSDNTGELFF. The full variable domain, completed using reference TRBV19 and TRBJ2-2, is DGGITQSPKYLFRKEGQNVTLSCEQNLNHDAMYWYRQDPGQGLRLIYYSQIVNDFQKGDIAEGYSVSREKKESFPLTVTSAQKNPTAFYLCASSRLSGSDNTGELFFGEGSRLTVL.

In DNA, the CDR3 is TGTGCCAGCACCCTAAGAGGGAATTTGAACACTGAAGCTTTCTTT. Translation gives CASTLRGNLNTEAFF. The chain has TRBV5-6 and TRBJ1-1; no reliable D call. The V end was cut by 6 bases, the J end by 0 bases, with 15 bases between. Looked up from germline, CDR1 is SGHDT and CDR2 is YYEEEE. The CDR3 is 15 amino acids.

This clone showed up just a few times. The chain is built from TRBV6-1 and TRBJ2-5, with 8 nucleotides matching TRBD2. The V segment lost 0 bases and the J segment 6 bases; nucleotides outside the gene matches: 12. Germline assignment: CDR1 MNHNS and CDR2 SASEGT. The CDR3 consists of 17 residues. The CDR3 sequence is CASSEARKREWLKTQYF. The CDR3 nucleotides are TGTGCCAGCAGTGAAGCGAGAAAGCGGGAGTGGCTAAAGACCCAGTACTTC.

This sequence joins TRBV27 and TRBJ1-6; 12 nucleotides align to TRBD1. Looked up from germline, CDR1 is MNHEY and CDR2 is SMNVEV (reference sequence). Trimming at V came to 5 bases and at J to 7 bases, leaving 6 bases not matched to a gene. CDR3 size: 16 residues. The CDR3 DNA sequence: TGTGCCAGCAGTGCGGGACAGGGGGCGCGAAATTCACCCCTCCACTTT. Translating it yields CASSAGQGARNSPLHF.

CDR3 region: CASMRDRGPYEQYF. The CDR3 DNA reads TGTGCCAGCATGAGGGACAGGGGTCCCTACGAGCAGTACTTC. The rearrangement links TRBV2 to TRBJ2-7; 10 bases are shared with TRBD1. The CDR3 sequence is 14 residues long. The germline V gene has CDR1 SNHLY and CDR2 FYNNEI. J lost 2 bases, V lost 7 bases, and 5 bases had no gene match.

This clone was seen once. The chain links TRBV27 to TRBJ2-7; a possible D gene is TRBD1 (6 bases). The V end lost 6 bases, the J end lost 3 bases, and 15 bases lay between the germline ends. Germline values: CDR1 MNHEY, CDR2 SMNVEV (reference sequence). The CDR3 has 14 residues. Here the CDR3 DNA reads TGTGCCAGCAGCTTCCGGGACACTGGCTACGAGCAGTACTTC. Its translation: CASSFRDTGYEQYF.

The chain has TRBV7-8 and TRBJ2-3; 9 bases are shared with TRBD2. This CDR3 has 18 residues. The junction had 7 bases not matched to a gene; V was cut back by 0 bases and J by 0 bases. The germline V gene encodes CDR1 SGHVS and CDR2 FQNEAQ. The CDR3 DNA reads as TGTGCCAGCAGCTTAGCGGCTAGCGGGACCACTAGCACAGATACGCAGTATTTT. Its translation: CASSLAASGTTSTDTQYF.

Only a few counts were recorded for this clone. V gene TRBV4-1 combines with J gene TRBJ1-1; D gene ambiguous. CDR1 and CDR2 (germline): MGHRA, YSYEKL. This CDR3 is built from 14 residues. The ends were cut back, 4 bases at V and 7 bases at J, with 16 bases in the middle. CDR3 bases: TGCGCCAGCAGCCTCCGGATTGGGAGTGGTGAAGCTTTCTTT. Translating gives CASSLRIGSGEAFF.

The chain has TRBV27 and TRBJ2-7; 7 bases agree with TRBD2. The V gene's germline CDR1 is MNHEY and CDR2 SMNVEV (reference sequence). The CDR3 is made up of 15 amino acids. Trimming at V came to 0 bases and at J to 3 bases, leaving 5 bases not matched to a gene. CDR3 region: CASSLSMAGVYEQYF. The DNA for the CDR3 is TGTGCCAGCAGTTTATCCATGGCGGGAGTCTACGAGCAGTACTTC.

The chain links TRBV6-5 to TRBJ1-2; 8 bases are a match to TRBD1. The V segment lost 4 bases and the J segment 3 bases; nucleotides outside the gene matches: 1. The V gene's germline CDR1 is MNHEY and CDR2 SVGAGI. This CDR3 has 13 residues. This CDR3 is CASSLDRDYGYTF. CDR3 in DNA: TGTGCCAGCAGTTTGGACAGGGACTATGGCTACACCTTC.

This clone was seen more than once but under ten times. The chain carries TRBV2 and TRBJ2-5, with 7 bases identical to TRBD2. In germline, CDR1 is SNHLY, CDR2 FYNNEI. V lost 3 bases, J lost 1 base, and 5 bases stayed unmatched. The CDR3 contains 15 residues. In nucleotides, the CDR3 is TGTGCCAGCAGTGACAAGGGGAGGGCCCAAGAGACCCAGTACTTC. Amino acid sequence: CASSDKGRAQETQYF.

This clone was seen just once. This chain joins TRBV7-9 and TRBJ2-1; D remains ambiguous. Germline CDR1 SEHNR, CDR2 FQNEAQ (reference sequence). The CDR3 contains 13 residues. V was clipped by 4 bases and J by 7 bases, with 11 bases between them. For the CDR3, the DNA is TGTGCCAGCAGCTGGAGATTAGAGAATGAGCAGTTCTTC. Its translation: CASSWRLENEQFF.

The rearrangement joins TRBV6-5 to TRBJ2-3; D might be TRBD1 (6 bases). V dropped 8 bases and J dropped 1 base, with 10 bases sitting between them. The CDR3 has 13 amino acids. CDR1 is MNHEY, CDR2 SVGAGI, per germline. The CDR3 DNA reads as TGTGCCAGCGGGGGCCGTCGCACAGATACGCAGTATTTT. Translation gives CASGGRRTDTQYF.

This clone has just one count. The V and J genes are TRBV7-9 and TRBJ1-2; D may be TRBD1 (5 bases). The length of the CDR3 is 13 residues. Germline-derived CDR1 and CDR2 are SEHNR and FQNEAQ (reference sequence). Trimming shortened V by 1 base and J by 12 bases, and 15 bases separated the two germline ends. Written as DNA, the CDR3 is TGTGCCAGCAGCTTAGAGGCCTTGGGGCTCGACACCTTC. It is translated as CASSLEALGLDTF.

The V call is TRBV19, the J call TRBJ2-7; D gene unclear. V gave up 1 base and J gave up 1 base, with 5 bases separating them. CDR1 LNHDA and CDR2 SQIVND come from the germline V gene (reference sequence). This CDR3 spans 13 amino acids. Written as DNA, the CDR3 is TGTGCCAGTAGTATAGGCAGGTCCTACGAGCAGTACTTC. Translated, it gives CASSIGRSYEQYF.

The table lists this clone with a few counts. The CDR3 coding sequence is TGTGCCAGTAGTGCAATGGGAGCCTACAATGAGCAGTTCTTC. Its translation: CASSAMGAYNEQFF. The rearrangement links TRBV19 to TRBJ2-1, with D possibly being TRBD2 (5 bases). The V end was cut by 5 bases, the J end by 2 bases, with 10 bases between. Germline CDR1 is LNHDA and CDR2 is SQIVND (reference sequence). The CDR3 loop spans 14 amino acids.

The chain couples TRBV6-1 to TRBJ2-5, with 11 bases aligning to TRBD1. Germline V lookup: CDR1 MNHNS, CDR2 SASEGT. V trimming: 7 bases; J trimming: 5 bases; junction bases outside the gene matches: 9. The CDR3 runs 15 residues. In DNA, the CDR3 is TGTGCCAGCATAAGCCGGGACAGGGGGTTGGAGACCCAGTACTTC. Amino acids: CASISRDRGLETQYF.

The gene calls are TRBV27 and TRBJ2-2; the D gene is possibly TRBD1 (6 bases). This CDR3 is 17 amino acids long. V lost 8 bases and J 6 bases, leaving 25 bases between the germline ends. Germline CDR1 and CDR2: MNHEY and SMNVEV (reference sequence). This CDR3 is CASGRDIGLYDAGELFF. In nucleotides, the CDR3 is TGTGCCAGCGGTCGGGACATAGGTTTATACGACGCCGGGGAGCTGTTTTTT.

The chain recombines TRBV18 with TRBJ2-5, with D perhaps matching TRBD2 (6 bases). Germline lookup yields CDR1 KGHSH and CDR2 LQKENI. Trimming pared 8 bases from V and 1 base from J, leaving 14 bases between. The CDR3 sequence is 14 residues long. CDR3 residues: CASDGTGGQETQYF. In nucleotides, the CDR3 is TGTGCCAGCGACGGGACTGGGGGCCAAGAGACCCAGTACTTC.

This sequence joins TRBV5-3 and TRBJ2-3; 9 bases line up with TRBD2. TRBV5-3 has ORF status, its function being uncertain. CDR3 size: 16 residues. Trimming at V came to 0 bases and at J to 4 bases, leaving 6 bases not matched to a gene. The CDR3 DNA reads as TGTGCCAGAAGCTTGGCTTCGACTAGCGGTTCAGATACGCAGTATTTT. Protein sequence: CARSLASTSGSDTQYF.

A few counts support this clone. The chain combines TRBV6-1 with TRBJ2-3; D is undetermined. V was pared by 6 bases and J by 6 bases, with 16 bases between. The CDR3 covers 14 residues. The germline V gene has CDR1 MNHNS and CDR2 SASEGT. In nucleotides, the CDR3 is TGTGCCAGCAGGGGCCCGCAGCCCTCGGATACGCAGTATTTT. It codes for CASRGPQPSDTQYF.

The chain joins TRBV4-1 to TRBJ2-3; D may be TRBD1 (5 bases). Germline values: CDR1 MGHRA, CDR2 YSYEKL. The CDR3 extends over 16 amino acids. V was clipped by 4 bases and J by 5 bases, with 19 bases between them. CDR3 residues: CASSPQGREGVDTQYF. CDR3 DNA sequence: TGCGCCAGCAGCCCTCAGGGCAGGGAAGGGGTAGATACGCAGTATTTT.

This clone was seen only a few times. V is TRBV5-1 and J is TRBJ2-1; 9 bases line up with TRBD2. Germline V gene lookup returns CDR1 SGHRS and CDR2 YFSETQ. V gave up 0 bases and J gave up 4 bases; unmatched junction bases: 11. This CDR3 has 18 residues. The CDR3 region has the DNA TGCGCCAGCAGCTTGGTGCTAGCGGGGACATCCATGTACAATGAGCAGTTCTTC. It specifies CASSLVLAGTSMYNEQFF. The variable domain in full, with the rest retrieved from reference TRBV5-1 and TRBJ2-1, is KAGVTQTPRYLIKTRGQQVTLSCSPISGHRSVSWYQQTPGQGLQFLFEYFSETQRNKGNFPGRFSGRQFSNSRSEMNVSTLELGDSALYLCASSLVLAGTSMYNEQFFGPGTRLTVL.

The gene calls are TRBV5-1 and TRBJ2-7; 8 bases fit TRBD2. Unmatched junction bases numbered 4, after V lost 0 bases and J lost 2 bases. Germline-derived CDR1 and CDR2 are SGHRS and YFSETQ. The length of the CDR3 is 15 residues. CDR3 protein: CASSLDIAGPYEQYF. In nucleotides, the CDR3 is TGCGCCAGCAGCTTGGATATAGCGGGACCCTACGAGCAGTACTTC.

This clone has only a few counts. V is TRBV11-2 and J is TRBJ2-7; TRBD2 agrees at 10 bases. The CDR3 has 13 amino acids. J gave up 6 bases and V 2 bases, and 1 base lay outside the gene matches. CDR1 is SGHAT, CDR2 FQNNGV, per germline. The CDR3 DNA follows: TGTGCCAGCAGCTTAACTAGCGGGGTCGAGCAGTACTTC. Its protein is CASSLTSGVEQYF.

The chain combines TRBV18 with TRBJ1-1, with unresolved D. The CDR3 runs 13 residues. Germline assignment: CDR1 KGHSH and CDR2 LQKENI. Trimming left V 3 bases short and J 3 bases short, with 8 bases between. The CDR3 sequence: CASSPSRDTEAFF. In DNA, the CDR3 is TGTGCCAGCTCACCTTCGAGGGACACTGAAGCTTTCTTT.

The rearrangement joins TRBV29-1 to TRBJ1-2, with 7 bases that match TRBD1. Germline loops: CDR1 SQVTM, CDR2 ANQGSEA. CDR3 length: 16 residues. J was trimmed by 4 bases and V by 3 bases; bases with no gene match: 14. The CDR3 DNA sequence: TGCAGCGTTGATCTAGGGGGTGACAGGGACGGCTATGGCTACACCTTC. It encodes CSVDLGGDRDGYGYTF.

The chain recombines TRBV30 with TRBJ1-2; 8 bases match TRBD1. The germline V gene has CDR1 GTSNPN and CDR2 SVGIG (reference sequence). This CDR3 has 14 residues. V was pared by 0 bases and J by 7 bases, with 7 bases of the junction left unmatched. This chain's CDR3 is CAWSVRAGGGGYTF. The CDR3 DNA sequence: TGTGCCTGGAGTGTACGGGCAGGGGGCGGTGGCTACACCTTC.